This record concerns one T cell receptor beta chain sequence. The antigen this receptor binds is unknown. No much larger clonotype is one base removed from it; base qualities were not supplied. The meaning of the sample's time point label: patch test 3, about 24 weeks after DPC sensitization. This specimen's treatment or condition label, interpreted: therapeutic diphenylcyclopropenone sensitization with weekly scalp DPC. At every patch-test visit, the blood draw took place before the patch test was put on. To be eligible, patients had to be aged 18 to 70, diagnosed with alopecia and judged suitable for DPC therapy, while pregnant patients were excluded. Total RNA was isolated from unfractionated whole blood collected in Tempus Blood RNA tubes. The data were obtained in a study of human T cells and chemical hapten exposure (dated by TCRdb to about 2021). Regarding the study in general: For sensitization, 2% DPC in acetone was applied to an approximately 2 cm by approximately 2 cm area of upper inner arm skin. Patients additionally received weekly therapeutic DPC doses to the scalp throughout the approximately 24-week study period. Patch tests used Finn chambers with 0.01% DPC on the upper back, scored after 6 days by International Contact Dermatitis Research Group standards. The patient cohort, mostly female, included alopecia areata with under or over 50% scalp involvement, alopecia totalis and alopecia universalis. Libraries were combined into a pool for sequencing, and differences in TCR yield between samples came mainly from small differences in library volumes within the pool. The study tracked peripheral blood TCR repertoire changes in vivo during primary and secondary sensitization to the hapten diphenylcyclopropenone (DPC) in alopecia patients. Blood was sampled from patients pre-sensitization (week 0) and at 2, 6 and about 24 weeks after DPC sensitization. Some 29 alopecia patients provided blood for TCR sequencing at one to four time points (pre-sensitization, 2, 6 and 24 weeks).

Receptor libraries were prepared by RACE. TCRdb lists the instrument as NextSeq 500. During library preparation, unique molecular identifiers were attached to individual cDNA molecules so that TCRs could be counted in a quantitative, reproducible way. From each blood RNA sample, both TCR alpha and TCR beta chains were sequenced. The study's processing was this. Samples had a median of roughly 98,000 TCRs, with a range from 23,224 to 690,600. The Decombinator software suite was used to annotate V, J and CDR3 in the TCR reads. For the PS versus PT1 abundance plots, all samples were subsampled to the same number of TCRs (28,000). Expanded TCRs were defined as absent before sensitization and observed at least eight times at the 2-week time point. TCRdb handled the public reads itself, with Q25 trimming in fastp and clone calling in MiXCR, and kept productive beta chains. Each entry merges the rows of one CDR3 protein and shows their most common DNA and genes. TCRdb, rather than the study authors, made the V and J calls. The sample data list just over 95,000 distinct CDR3 sequences, and less than 35% of these were observed just once. The top ten clonotypes cover approximately 10% of the sample.

CDR1 and CDR2 are read off the germline V gene as SGHTA and FQGTGA. The junction carries 12 bases between V and J, which are trimmed by 5 bases and 10 bases respectively. The CDR3 holds 12 amino acids from the cysteine to the phenylalanine. The retained sequence is limited to the CDR3, 36 bases, with the frame set at the first base. The full study reports these points: Expanded TCRs formed significantly more large CDR3 similarity clusters than pre-sensitization or healthy control sets, consistent with antigen-driven responses. Repeated subsampling changed both the strength of the expansion versus patch-test correlation and the threshold at which that correlation became significant. Because every patient had alopecia, a presumed autoimmune disease, the patients' immune response might differ from that of healthy individuals. DPC sensitization did not change the number of TCRs with a frequency above 1 in 1000, and there was no evidence of changes in global repertoire structure. Patch test score correlated positively with the number of PT1 expanded TCRs, reaching significance at thresholds 8, 16 and 32 but not at 4.

This receptor was identified in a man aged 35-49 years with alopecia areata. Some clones in this sample may be carry-over from other donors' samples. The V and J segments used are TRBV7-3 and TRBJ2-1; the D segment might be TRBD1 or TRBD2, since each matches 5 bases. The material sequenced was whole blood, taken in connection with sensitization to the hapten diphenylcyclopropenone (DPC). The CDR3 region reads CASSPLGEEQFF. The nucleotide sequence is TGTGCCAGCAGCCCCCTGGGGGAAGAGCAGTTCTTC.